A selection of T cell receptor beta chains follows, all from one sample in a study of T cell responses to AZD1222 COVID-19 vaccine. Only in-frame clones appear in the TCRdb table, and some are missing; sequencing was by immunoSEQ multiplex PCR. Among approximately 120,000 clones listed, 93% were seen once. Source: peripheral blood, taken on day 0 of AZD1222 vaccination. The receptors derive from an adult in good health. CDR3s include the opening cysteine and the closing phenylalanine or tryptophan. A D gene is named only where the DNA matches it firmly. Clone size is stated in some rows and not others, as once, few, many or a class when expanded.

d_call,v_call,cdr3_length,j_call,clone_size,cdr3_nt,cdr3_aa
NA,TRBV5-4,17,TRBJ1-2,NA,TGTGCCAGCAGCTTCTTACTAATACGGACATCCCACTATGGCTACACCTTC,CASSFLLIRTSHYGYTF
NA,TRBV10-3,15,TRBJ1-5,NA,TGTGCCATCTCCGGGACCAACCTGGGGAATCAGCCCCAGCATTTT,CAISGTNLGNQPQHF
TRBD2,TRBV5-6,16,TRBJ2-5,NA,TGTGCCAGCAGCTTGGTGTCTAGCGGGGGTGGGGAGACCCAGTACTTC,CASSLVSSGGGETQYF
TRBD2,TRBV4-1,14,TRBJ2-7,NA,TGCGCCAGCAGGGAGTCGGGGGGGCCCCACGAGCAGTACTTC,CASRESGGPHEQYF
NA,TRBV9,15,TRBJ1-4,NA,TGTGCCAGCAGCTCCAAGCTAGGGGGGAATGAAAAACTGTTTTTT,CASSSKLGGNEKLFF
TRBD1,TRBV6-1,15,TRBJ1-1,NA,TGTGCCAGCAGTGAAGGTACAGGGGGGGTCTCTGAAGCTTTCTTT,CASSEGTGGVSEAFF
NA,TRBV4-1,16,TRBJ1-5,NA,TGCGCCAGCAGCCCTATTTGGCCCCAGGGCAATCAGCCCCAGCATTTT,CASSPIWPQGNQPQHF
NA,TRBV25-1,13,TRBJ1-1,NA,TGTGCCAGCATATCGGGGGCTAACACTGAAGCTTTCTTT,CASISGANTEAFF
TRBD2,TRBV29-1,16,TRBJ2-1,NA,TGCAGCGAGAAGGGAGCGGGGGACACCTCCTACAATGAGCAGTTCTTC,CSEKGAGDTSYNEQFF
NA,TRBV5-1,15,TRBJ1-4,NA,TGCGCCAGCAGCTTGTACGGGGGATCTAATGAAAAACTGTTTTTT,CASSLYGGSNEKLFF
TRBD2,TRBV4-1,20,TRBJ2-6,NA,TGCGCCAGCAGCCAAGATAGGGTCCTAGCGGGGGGGCTTGGGGCCAACGTCCTGACTTTC,CASSQDRVLAGGLGANVLTF
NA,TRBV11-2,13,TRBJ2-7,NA,TGTGCCAGCAGCCTTGGACTTCTCTACGAGCAGTACTTC,CASSLGLLYEQYF
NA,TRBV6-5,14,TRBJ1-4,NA,TGTGCCAGCAGGAAACAGGGTCTTAATGAAAAACTGTTTTTT,CASRKQGLNEKLFF
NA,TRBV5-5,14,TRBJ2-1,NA,TGTGCCAGCAGCCGCGGGGGCCTTTACAATGAGCAGTTCTTC,CASSRGGLYNEQFF
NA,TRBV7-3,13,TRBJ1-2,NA,TGTGCCAGCAGCTTAATGGGTCAAAGTGGCTACACCTTC,CASSLMGQSGYTF
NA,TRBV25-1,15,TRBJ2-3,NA,TGTGCCAGCAGTGAAGGGGGCAGTTACACAGATACGCAGTATTTT,CASSEGGSYTDTQYF
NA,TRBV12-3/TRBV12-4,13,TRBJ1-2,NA,TGTGCCAGCAGTCCTACAGGGAACTATGGCTACACCTTC,CASSPTGNYGYTF
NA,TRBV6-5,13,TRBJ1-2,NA,TGTGCCAGCAGCCGGACAGCTAACTATGGCTACACCTTC,CASSRTANYGYTF
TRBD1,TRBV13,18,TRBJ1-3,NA,TGTGCCAGCGAGGCCCAGGCAGGGGGGACCATATCTGGAAACACCATATATTTT,CASEAQAGGTISGNTIYF
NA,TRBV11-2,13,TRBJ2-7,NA,TGTGCCAGCAGCTTAGAAACTAGGAGGGAGCAGTACTTC,CASSLETRREQYF
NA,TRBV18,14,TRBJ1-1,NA,TGTGCCAGCTCACCGCGACAGGAGAACACTGAAGCTTTCTTT,CASSPRQENTEAFF
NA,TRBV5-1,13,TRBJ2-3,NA,TGCGCCAGCAGCTTGGGGAGCACAGATACGCAGTATTTT,CASSLGSTDTQYF
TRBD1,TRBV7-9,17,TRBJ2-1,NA,TGTGCCAGCAGCTCCGAGGGGACAGCAGTCCTATCGGATGAGCAGTTCTTC,CASSSEGTAVLSDEQFF
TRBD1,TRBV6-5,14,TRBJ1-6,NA,TGTGCCAGCAGGCTGGACAGGGGGAATTCACCCCTCCACTTT,CASRLDRGNSPLHF
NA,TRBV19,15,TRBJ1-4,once,TGTGCCAGTAGTAAAAGAGACGCAACTAATGAAAAACTGTTTTTT,CASSKRDATNEKLFF
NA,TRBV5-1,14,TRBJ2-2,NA,TGCGCCAGCAGCTTGGGAGGGAACACCGGGGAGCTGTTTTTT,CASSLGGNTGELFF
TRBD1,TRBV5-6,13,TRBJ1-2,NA,TGTGCCAGCAGCCCGGACAGGTACTATGGCTACACCTTC,CASSPDRYYGYTF
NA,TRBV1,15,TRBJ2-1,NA,TGCACCAGCAGGGCCCCTAGCGGCATTTACAATGAGCAGTTCTTC,CTSRAPSGIYNEQFF
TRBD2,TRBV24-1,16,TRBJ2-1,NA,TGTGCCACCAGTGATCTGACTAGCGGGGGGTACAATGAGCAGTTCTTC,CATSDLTSGGYNEQFF
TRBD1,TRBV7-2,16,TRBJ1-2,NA,TGTGCCAGCAGCTTAGTCTACAGGGGAGGCGACTATGGCTACACCTTC,CASSLVYRGGDYGYTF
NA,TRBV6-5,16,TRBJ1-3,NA,TGTGCCAGCAGTTACTCGATCGTTGGGGCAGGAAACACCATATATTTT,CASSYSIVGAGNTIYF